The 20 T cell receptor beta chains reported below all come from one sample, sequenced in a study of T cell repertoires in cytomegalovirus infection. TCRdb recomputed calls from the reads with MiXCR, one row per CDR3 protein. This table holds 700,000 to 900,000 distinct CDR3 sequences, around 29% found once. No antigen is known for these receptors. The material was cultured CD8+ T cells from PBMCs, obtained from culture after CMV antigen stimulation. These receptors were collected from a human donor in good health (CMV status not recorded). Some clones in this sample may be carry-over from other donors' samples.

This clonotype came up once. V usage is TRBV7-9 and J usage is TRBJ2-7; TRBD2 matches at 11 bases. V gave up 4 bases and J gave up 7 bases; unmatched junction bases: 9. The CDR3 runs to 15 residues. Germline CDR1 SEHNR, CDR2 FQNEAQ (reference sequence). CDR3 bases: TGTGCCAGCAGCTCGAGGACTAGCGGGTCTTTAGAGCAGTACGTC. Translating gives CASSSRTSGSLEQYV.

This clonotype was counted between two and nine times. The chain recombines TRBV12-3 or TRBV12-4 with TRBJ1-6; no definite D call. The CDR3 totals 14 residues. Trimming shortened V by 6 bases and J by 7 bases, and 13 bases separated the two germline ends. CDR3 amino acids: CASRPRGLNSPLHF. CDR3 bases: TGTGCCAGCAGACCCAGAGGACTAAATTCACCCCTCCACTTT.

With regard to this clonotype: Sequence at one end of the junction differs from germline and may be a read error. This rearrangement joins TRBV5-3 to TRBJ1-1; D not resolved. TRBV5-3 is an ORF, and what it does is uncertain. This CDR3 is 15 amino acids long. The CDR3 DNA is TGTGCCAGCAGCTTGCAGGAGCGTAGGAACACTGAAGCTTTCTTT. It translates to CASSLQERRNTEAFF.

This clonotype was seen a handful of times. One end of the junction does not line up with germline, which may come from a read error. The chain couples TRBV7-6 to TRBJ2-2, with 7 bases identical to TRBD1. This CDR3 has 17 residues. Looked up from germline, CDR1 is SGHVS and CDR2 is FNYEAQ. CDR3 in amino acids: CASSPTPGTEHTGELFF. In DNA form, the CDR3 reads TGTGCTAGCAGCCCTACCCCCGGGACAGAGCACACCGGGGAGCTGTTTTTT.

This clonotype has just a few counts. V gene TRBV27 combines with J gene TRBJ1-6; possible D gene TRBD1, 5 bases. Trimming cost V 3 bases and J 2 bases, with 11 bases left between them. Per the germline V gene, CDR1 is MNHEY and CDR2 is SMNVEV (reference sequence). The CDR3 spans 16 residues. This CDR3 reads CASSLRGLTYNSPLHF. CDR3 DNA sequence: TGTGCCAGCAGTTTGCGGGGCTTAACCTATAATTCACCCCTCCACTTT.

The chain combines TRBV15 with TRBJ2-1, with D hard to call. CDR1 and CDR2 (germline): LNHNV, YYDKDF (reference sequence). The V end lost 4 bases, the J end lost 4 bases, and 11 bases lay between the germline ends. The CDR3 loop spans 14 amino acids. CDR3 in amino acids: CATSIRAPYNEQFF. The CDR3 DNA follows: TGTGCCACCAGCATTCGGGCTCCATACAATGAGCAGTTCTTC.

This clonotype came up a few times. The rearrangement links TRBV12-3 or TRBV12-4 to TRBJ2-5; weak D call: TRBD2 (6 bases). V shed 8 bases and J shed 5 bases, with 9 bases lying between them. This CDR3 is 11 amino acids long. The CDR3 bases are TGTGCCAGCGAGGAGGGCGAGACCCAGTACTTC. Amino acid sequence: CASEEGETQYF.

This clonotype was recorded many times. The chain has TRBV18 and TRBJ1-1; TRBD1 is a possible D gene (6 bases). V shed 3 bases and J shed 0 bases, with 14 bases lying between them. Germline loops: CDR1 KGHSH, CDR2 LQKENI. The CDR3 runs 16 residues. The CDR3 region is CASSPPGQIMNTEAFF. The DNA of the CDR3 is TGTGCCAGCTCACCTCCCGGACAGATAATGAACACTGAAGCTTTCTTT. Full variable domain (outside the CDR3, taken from reference TRBV18 and TRBJ1-1): NAGVMQNPRHLVRRRGQEARLRCSPMKGHSHVYWYRQLPEEGLKFMVYLQKENIIDESGMPKERFSAEFPKEGPSILRIQQVVRGDSAAYFCASSPPGQIMNTEAFFGQGTRLTVV.

Worth noting for this clonotype: One base away lies a much larger clone, so this may be a sequencing read error. V usage is TRBV7-8 and J usage is TRBJ2-2; D is uncertain. The V end lost 3 bases, the J end lost 6 bases, and 5 bases lay between the germline ends. Germline V CDR1 and CDR2: SGHVS, FQNEAQ. The CDR3 runs 12 residues. CDR3 nucleotide sequence: TGTGCCAGCAGCTTCTGGGCCGGGGAGCTGTTTTTT. Its translation is CASSFWAGELFF.

The V gene is TRBV12-3 or TRBV12-4, the J gene TRBJ2-1, with D unclear. The CDR3 totals 13 residues. V was shortened by 3 bases and J by 7 bases, with 10 bases between the two germline ends. CDR3 sequence reads: CASSLVSPNEQFF. CDR3 DNA: TGTGCCAGCAGTTTGGTCTCCCCAAATGAGCAGTTCTTC.

V is TRBV6-6 and J is TRBJ2-1; 15 bases match TRBD2. Germline V lookup: CDR1 MNHNY, CDR2 SVGAGI (reference sequence). Germline trimming cut 2 bases from V and 8 bases from J; bases unmatched to any gene: 13. The CDR3 is 19 residues long. The CDR3 nucleotides are TGTGCCAGCAGTTACGATGGGACTAGCGGGGGGCATCGTGAGTATGAGCAGTTCTTC. Translating gives CASSYDGTSGGHREYEQFF.

This clonotype has more than one count but fewer than ten. The rearrangement links TRBV6-4 to TRBJ2-3; 9 nucleotides align to TRBD2. The germline V gene encodes CDR1 MRHNA and CDR2 SNTAGT. V shed 3 bases, J shed 2 bases, and the junction held 3 bases outside the gene matches. The CDR3 loop spans 15 amino acids. This CDR3 reads CASSEGGGATDTQYF. DNA of the CDR3: TGTGCCAGCAGTGAGGGCGGGGGGGCCACAGATACGCAGTATTTT.

The chain combines TRBV12-3 or TRBV12-4 with TRBJ1-2; 7 bases line up with TRBD1. The CDR3 extends over 14 amino acids. J lost 5 bases, V lost 8 bases, and 11 bases had no gene match. CDR3 in DNA: TGTGCCAGCTTTGGGCCAGGGGGAATTTATGGCTACACCTTC. Translation gives CASFGPGGIYGYTF.

This chain connects TRBV12-3 or TRBV12-4 to TRBJ1-2; 8 bases agree with TRBD1. J gave up 4 bases and V 1 base, and 8 bases lay outside the gene matches. The CDR3 length is 16 residues. CDR3 sequence reads: CASSLEAGGTPYGYTF. CDR3 nucleotide sequence: TGTGCCAGCAGTTTAGAGGCAGGGGGCACTCCCTATGGCTACACCTTC.

The chain carries TRBV6-5 and TRBJ2-3; the match to TRBD2 covers 7 bases. The germline V gene encodes CDR1 MNHEY and CDR2 SVGAGI. The CDR3 extends over 14 amino acids. V gave up 8 bases and J gave up 0 bases; unmatched junction bases: 5. The CDR3 region is CASGGGYSTDTQYF. The DNA of the CDR3 is TGTGCCAGCGGGGGGGGATATAGCACAGATACGCAGTATTTT.

V and J are TRBV28 and TRBJ1-4; D unresolved. CDR3 length: 14 amino acids. Deletions cut 7 bases from V and 0 bases from J, with 9 bases between. Germline V lookup: CDR1 MDHEN, CDR2 SYDVKM. The CDR3: CASTLRTTNEKLFF. DNA for the CDR3: TGTGCCAGCACCCTCAGAACAACTAATGAAAAACTGTTTTTT.

The table lists this clonotype with many counts. The rearrangement uses TRBV12-3 or TRBV12-4 and TRBJ2-5; 9 bases agree with TRBD2. The CDR3 is 14 residues long. J was trimmed by 5 bases and V by 5 bases; bases with no gene match: 6. The chain's CDR3 is CASSHGTSLETQYF. CDR3 DNA sequence: TGTGCCAGCAGTCACGGGACTAGCTTGGAGACCCAGTACTTC.

This chain uses TRBV20-1 with TRBJ2-7; D not resolved. Germline V gene sequence: CDR1 DFQATT, CDR2 SNEGSKA (reference sequence). V was pared by 0 bases and J by 5 bases, with 20 bases between. This CDR3 has 16 residues. CDR3 DNA sequence: TGCAGTGCTAGAGATACCTCTCCGGGTACTGCCCACGAGCAGTACTTC. Protein: CSARDTSPGTAHEQYF.

The chain links TRBV7-8 to TRBJ1-5; TRBD1 is a possible D gene (5 bases). The CDR3 sequence is 16 residues long. Trimming removed 4 bases from V and 2 bases from J, with 15 bases in between. Germline lookup yields CDR1 SGHVS and CDR2 FQNEAQ. DNA for the CDR3: TGTGCCAGCAGCTCGCCCTTTACAGGCCGCAATCAGCCCCAGCATTTT. Translated: CASSSPFTGRNQPQHF.

This clonotype was seen a few times. This chain connects TRBV12-3 or TRBV12-4 to TRBJ1-1; D is unresolved. The CDR3 length is 14 residues. Trimming pared 1 base from V and 3 bases from J, leaving 9 bases between. The chain's CDR3 is CASSLGTLDTEAFF. The CDR3 bases are TGTGCCAGCAGTTTAGGCACTTTGGACACTGAAGCTTTCTTT.